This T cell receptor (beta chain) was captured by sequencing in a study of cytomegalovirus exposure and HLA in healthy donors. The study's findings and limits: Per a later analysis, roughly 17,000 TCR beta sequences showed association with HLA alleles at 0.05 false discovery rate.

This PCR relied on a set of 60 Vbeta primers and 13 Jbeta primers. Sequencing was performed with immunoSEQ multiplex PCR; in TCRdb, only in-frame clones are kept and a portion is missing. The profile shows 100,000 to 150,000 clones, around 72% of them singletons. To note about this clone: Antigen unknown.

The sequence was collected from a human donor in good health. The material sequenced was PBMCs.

The CDR3 here is CASSATGGWTTDTQYF. As DNA, the CDR3 is TGTGCCAGCAGCGCCACAGGGGGCTGGACCACAGATACGCAGTATTTT. The gene calls are TRBV7-9 and TRBJ2-3; 9 nucleotides align to TRBD1. From germline, CDR1 is SEHNR and CDR2 FQNEAQ (reference sequence). The CDR3 has 16 amino acids. The junction had 8 bases not matched to a gene; V was cut back by 5 bases and J by 2 bases.